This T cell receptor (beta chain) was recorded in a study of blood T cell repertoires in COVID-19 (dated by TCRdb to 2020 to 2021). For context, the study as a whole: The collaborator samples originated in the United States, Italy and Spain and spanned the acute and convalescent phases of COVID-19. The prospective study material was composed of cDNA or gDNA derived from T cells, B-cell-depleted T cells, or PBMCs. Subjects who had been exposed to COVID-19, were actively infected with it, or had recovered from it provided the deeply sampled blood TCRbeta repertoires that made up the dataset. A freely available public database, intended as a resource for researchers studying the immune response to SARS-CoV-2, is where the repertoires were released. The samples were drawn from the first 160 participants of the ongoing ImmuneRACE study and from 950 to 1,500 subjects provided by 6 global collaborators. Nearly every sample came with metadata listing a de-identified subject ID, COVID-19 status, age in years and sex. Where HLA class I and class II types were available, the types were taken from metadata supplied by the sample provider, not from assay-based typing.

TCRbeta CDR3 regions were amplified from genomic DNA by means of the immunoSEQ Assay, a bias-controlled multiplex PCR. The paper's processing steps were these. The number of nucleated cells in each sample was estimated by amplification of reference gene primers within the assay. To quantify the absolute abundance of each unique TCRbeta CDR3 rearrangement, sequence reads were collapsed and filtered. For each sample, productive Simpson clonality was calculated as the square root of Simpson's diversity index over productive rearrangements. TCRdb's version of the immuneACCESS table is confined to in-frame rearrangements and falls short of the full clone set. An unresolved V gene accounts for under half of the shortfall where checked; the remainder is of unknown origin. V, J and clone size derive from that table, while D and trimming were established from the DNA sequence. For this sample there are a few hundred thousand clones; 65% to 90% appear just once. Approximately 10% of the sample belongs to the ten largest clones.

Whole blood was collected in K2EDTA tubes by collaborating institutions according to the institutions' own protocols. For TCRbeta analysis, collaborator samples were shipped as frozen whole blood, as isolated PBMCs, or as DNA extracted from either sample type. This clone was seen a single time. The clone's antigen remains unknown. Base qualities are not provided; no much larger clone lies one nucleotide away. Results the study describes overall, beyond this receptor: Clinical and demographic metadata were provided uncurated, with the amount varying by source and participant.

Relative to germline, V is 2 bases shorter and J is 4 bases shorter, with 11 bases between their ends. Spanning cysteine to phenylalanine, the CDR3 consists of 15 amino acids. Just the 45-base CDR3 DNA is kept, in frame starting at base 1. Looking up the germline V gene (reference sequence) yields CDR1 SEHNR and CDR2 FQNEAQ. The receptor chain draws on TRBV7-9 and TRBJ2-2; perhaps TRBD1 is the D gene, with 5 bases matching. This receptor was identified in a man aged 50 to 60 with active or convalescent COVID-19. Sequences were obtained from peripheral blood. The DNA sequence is TGTGCCAGCAGCTTAAGAGTTGGGGCCACCGGGGAGCTGTTTTTT. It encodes CASSLRVGATGELFF.